This T cell receptor beta chain derives from a study of cytomegalovirus exposure and HLA in healthy donors. Findings and caveats of the study: Across donors, presence/absence analyses took sequencing depth to be roughly uniform. Some V segments (TRBV6-2 and TRBV6-3 among them) were excluded as indistinguishable. In most subjects, TCR beta sequences reportedly gave accurate predictions of HLA-A and HLA-B alleles.

Germline V gene sequence: CDR1 MNHNS, CDR2 SASEGT. This CDR3 comprises 15 residues. Deletions cut 6 bases from V and 1 base from J, with 16 bases between. Use of 60 Vbeta and 13 Jbeta primers characterized the PCR. Repertoires were generated with immunoSEQ multiplex PCR, while TCRdb's copy carries only in-frame clones and drops some. This repertoire shows 150,000 to 200,000 clones, over 60% found once; its top ten account for about an eighth. In the case of this clone: Its antigen is still unknown.

Sequencing input: PBMCs. The chain joins TRBV6-1 to TRBJ2-7; TRBD2 is a possible D gene (5 bases). The receptor was derived from a man between 50 and 59 years old in good health and CMV-seropositive. CDR3 residues: CASRATRTGSYEQYF. In DNA, the CDR3 is TGTGCCAGCAGGGCCACGAGGACGGGATCCTACGAGCAGTACTTC.